Below are 23 T cell receptor beta chains sequenced from a single sample in a study of shared clonotypes between healthy human individuals. The assay was immunoSEQ multiplex PCR, and TCRdb's table has in-frame clones only and misses some. The repertoire holds about 560,000 clones, with 70% to 80% as singletons. Sample: PBMCs. All receptors come from a woman aged 40 to 55 in good health. Some clones in this sample may be carry-over from other donors' samples.

The V gene is TRBV30, the J gene TRBJ2-1, with 7 bases identical to TRBD2. Germline lookup yields CDR1 GTSNPN and CDR2 SVGIG (reference sequence). The CDR3 extends over 14 amino acids. J gave up 0 bases and V 8 bases, and 7 bases lay outside the gene matches. The CDR3 DNA reads TGTGCCGGTAGCGGGTTAAGCTCCTACAATGAGCAGTTCTTC. This encodes CAGSGLSSYNEQFF.

The chain couples TRBV4-2 to TRBJ2-7, with 8 positions matching TRBD1. Germline loops: CDR1 LGHNA, CDR2 YNFKEQ. After removal of 4 bases from V and 2 bases from J, the junction contained 4 bases not matched to a gene. CDR3 size: 14 residues. CDR3 amino acids: CASSPGQGTYEQYF. In nucleotides, the CDR3 is TGTGCCAGCAGCCCAGGACAGGGAACCTACGAGCAGTACTTC.

The V gene is TRBV7-9, the J gene TRBJ2-1; D uncertain. Deletions cut 5 bases from V and 4 bases from J, with 3 bases between. The V gene's germline CDR1 is SEHNR and CDR2 FQNEAQ (reference sequence). This CDR3 has 11 residues. CDR3 loop: CASSEYNEQFF. In nucleotides, the CDR3 is TGTGCCAGCAGCGAATACAATGAGCAGTTCTTC. Using reference TRBV7-9 and TRBJ2-1 for the parts outside the CDR3, the full variable domain is DTGVSQNPRHKITKRGQNVTFRCDPISEHNRLYWYRQTLGQGPEFLTYFQNEAQLEKSRLLSDRFSAERPKGSFSTLEIQRTEQGDSAMYLCASSEYNEQFFGPGTRLTVL.

This clone came up a few times. The genes are TRBV29-1 and TRBJ1-2, with D maybe TRBD1 (5 bases). This CDR3 has 13 amino acids. Trimming stripped 5 bases from V and 3 bases from J, with 13 bases between. Germline lookup yields CDR1 SQVTM and CDR2 ANQGSEA. DNA of the CDR3: TGCAGCGTTTCCTTGATCAGGGACTATGGCTACACCTTC. Residues: CSVSLIRDYGYTF.

J is TRBJ1-1 and V is TRBV11-2, with D unclear. Germline V lookup: CDR1 SGHAT, CDR2 FQNNGV. V lost 5 bases and J lost 0, with 10 bases in between. CDR3 size: 14 residues. The CDR3 sequence is CASSRSHMNTEAFF. In nucleotides, the CDR3 is TGTGCCAGCAGCCGATCCCACATGAACACTGAAGCTTTCTTT.

This rearrangement joins TRBV11-2 to TRBJ1-2, with D hard to call. The ends were cut back, 4 bases at V and 4 bases at J, with 16 bases in the middle. This CDR3 spans 15 amino acids. Germline V lookup: CDR1 SGHAT, CDR2 FQNNGV. Written as DNA, the CDR3 is TGTGCCAGCAGCTCTAATACAGTCGCGGGCTATGGCTACACCTTC. This gives the protein CASSSNTVAGYGYTF.

The rearrangement uses TRBV5-1 and TRBJ2-7; tentative D call: TRBD1 (5 bases). The CDR3 spans 13 residues. Germline CDR1 reads SGHRS; CDR2 reads YFSETQ. V lost 0 bases, J lost 6 bases, and 10 bases lay in between. In DNA form, the CDR3 reads TGCGCCAGCAGCTTGGCAGGGATTATCGAGCAGTACTTC. It codes for CASSLAGIIEQYF.

The sample holds a few counts of this clone. J is TRBJ2-5 and V is TRBV9; tentatively, D is TRBD2 (6 bases). This CDR3 comprises 14 residues. The germline gives CDR1 SGDLS, CDR2 YYNGEE. V was pared by 4 bases and J by 10 bases, with 20 bases between. As DNA, the CDR3 is TGTGCCAGCAGCACCTCCGGGACGCGGGGTGGCCAGTACTTC. Protein: CASSTSGTRGGQYF.

The rearrangement uses TRBV2 and TRBJ2-7, with a possible D match to TRBD2 (5 bases). Trimming pared 8 bases from V and 3 bases from J, leaving 11 bases between. The CDR3 has 12 residues. Germline values: CDR1 SNHLY, CDR2 FYNNEI. The CDR3 region has the DNA TGTGCCAGCGGGAGCAGCGGCTACGAGCAGTACTTC. It codes for CASGSSGYEQYF. Complete variable domain (other parts from reference TRBV2 and TRBJ2-7): EPEVTQTPSHQVTQMGQEVILRCVPISNHLYFYWYRQILGQKVEFLVSFYNNEISEKSEIFDDQFSVERPDGSNFTLKIRSTKLEDSAMYFCASGSSGYEQYFGPGTRLTVT.

The chain links TRBV18 to TRBJ2-1; D not resolved. This CDR3 spans 13 amino acids. The V end was cut by 2 bases, the J end by 8 bases, with 10 bases between. Per germline, CDR1 KGHSH and CDR2 LQKENI. Written as DNA, the CDR3 is TGTGCCAGCTCACCAATATCGGGCGATGAGCAGTTCTTC. This codes for CASSPISGDEQFF.

With respect to this clone: At the DNA level, this CDR3 is encoded by other sequences in the same sample as well. The V gene is TRBV5-1, the J gene TRBJ2-1; 9 nucleotides line up with TRBD2. The CDR3 runs 13 residues. The V gene end was trimmed by 0 bases and the J gene end by 8 bases; junction bases not matched to a gene: 0. Germline V CDR1 and CDR2: SGHRS, YFSETQ. CDR3 in DNA: TGCGCCAGCAGCTTGGGCGGGAGGGATGAGCAGTTCTTC. Translation gives CASSLGGRDEQFF.

V is TRBV10-1 and J is TRBJ2-7, with 15 bases that match TRBD2. This CDR3 is 16 amino acids long. Trimming removed 5 bases from V and 0 bases from J; junction bases left unmatched: 2. CDR1 WNHNN and CDR2 SYGVQD come from the germline V gene (reference sequence). The chain's CDR3 is CASSLGLAGGSYEQYF. The CDR3, as DNA: TGCGCCAGCAGTCTGGGACTAGCGGGGGGCTCCTACGAGCAGTACTTC.

This clone appeared once. V and J are TRBV15 and TRBJ2-1, with D perhaps matching TRBD2 (5 bases). Trimming shortened V by 0 bases and J by 4 bases, and 7 bases separated the two germline ends. CDR1 is LNHNV, CDR2 YYDKDF, per germline (reference sequence). The CDR3 totals 14 residues. For the CDR3, the DNA is TGTGCCACCAGCAGAGATCGGGGTTACAATGAGCAGTTCTTC. Residues: CATSRDRGYNEQFF.

This chain uses TRBV2 with TRBJ2-2; maybe TRBD1 (6 bases). The germline V gene encodes CDR1 SNHLY and CDR2 FYNNEI. The CDR3 is 14 residues long. V lost 8 bases and J 3 bases, leaving 13 bases between the germline ends. CDR3 sequence: CASGQYRDTGELFF. The CDR3 region has the DNA TGTGCCAGCGGACAATACAGGGACACCGGGGAGCTGTTTTTT.

With respect to this clone: A read error may produce the germline difference seen at one junction end. CDR3 in DNA: TGTGCCAGTAGTATAGGGAACCCCGGGGAGCTGTTTTTT. Protein sequence: CASSIGNPGELFF. The gene calls are TRBV19 and TRBJ2-2; unclear D gene. In germline, CDR1 is LNHDA, CDR2 SQIVND (reference sequence). The CDR3 runs to 13 residues.

The chain couples TRBV28 to TRBJ2-7, with 7 bases fitting TRBD1. V dropped 5 bases and J dropped 2; count of bases not matched to a gene: 12. This CDR3 comprises 16 residues. Germline V lookup: CDR1 MDHEN, CDR2 SYDVKM. CDR3 bases: TGTGCCAGCAGTCCAACAACAGGGGCGCGGACCTACGAGCAGTACTTC. Amino acid sequence: CASSPTTGARTYEQYF. Full variable domain (missing parts from reference TRBV28 and TRBJ2-7): DVKVTQSSRYLVKRTGEKVFLECVQDMDHENMFWYRQDPGLGLRLIYFSYDVKMKEKGDIPEGYSVSREKKERFSLILESASTNQTSMYLCASSPTTGARTYEQYFGPGTRLTVT.

The chain couples TRBV20-1 to TRBJ2-7; D tentatively fits TRBD1 or TRBD2 (5 bases each). The CDR3 loop spans 10 amino acids. V lost 6 bases to trimming and J lost 7 bases, with 10 bases between them. Per the germline V gene, CDR1 is DFQATT and CDR2 is SNEGSKA (reference sequence). CDR3 sequence (DNA): TGCAGTGCGGGGGAGCGGGAGCAGTACTTC. It encodes CSAGEREQYF.

Notes on this clone: A far larger clone lies a single base away; this is likely a read error. The chain couples TRBV7-9 to TRBJ2-2, with 11 bases lining up with TRBD2. The CDR3 totals 14 residues. CDR1 SEHNR and CDR2 FQNEAQ come from the germline V gene (reference sequence). V gave up 4 bases and J gave up 7 bases; unmatched junction bases: 2. Written as DNA, the CDR3 is TGTGCCAGCAGCTCGGGACTAGCGGTCGGGGAGCTGTTTTTT. The encoded protein is CASSSGLAVGELFF.

A word on this clone: A far larger clone is off by one base, so a read error is likely. The chain combines TRBV9 with TRBJ2-2; a weak D match, TRBD2 (5 bases). CDR1 and CDR2 (germline): SGDLS, YYNGEE. V lost 1 base, J lost 4 bases, and 8 bases lay in between. The CDR3 has 14 residues. The CDR3, as DNA: TGTGCCAGCAGCGTATCGGGGAGCACCGGGGAGCTGTTTTTT. It is translated as CASSVSGSTGELFF.

The chain links TRBV27 to TRBJ2-7, with TRBD2 as a possible D gene (6 bases). CDR1 MNHEY and CDR2 SMNVEV come from the germline V gene (reference sequence). The V end lost 4 bases, the J end lost 3 bases, and 16 bases lay between the germline ends. The CDR3 loop spans 15 amino acids. This CDR3 is CASSSARWGDYEQYF. The DNA of the CDR3 is TGTGCCAGCAGTTCCGCCCGGTGGGGGGACTACGAGCAGTACTTC.

V usage is TRBV7-9 and J usage is TRBJ1-2, with TRBD1 matching 8 bases. This CDR3 is built from 16 residues. The J segment lost 4 bases and the V segment lost 5 bases, leaving 12 bases of the junction unmatched. Germline V gene data show CDR1 as SEHNR and CDR2 as FQNEAQ (reference sequence). Written as DNA, the CDR3 is TGTGCCAGCAGCCCCGGACAGGGTCTGGGGCCCTATGGCTACACCTTC. Translation gives CASSPGQGLGPYGYTF.

About this clone itself: A far larger clone is one nucleotide away, so this likely arose from a read error. The V and J genes are TRBV6-1 and TRBJ2-6; weak D call: TRBD1 (5 bases). Germline CDR1 reads MNHNS; CDR2 reads SASEGT. This CDR3 is built from 15 residues. The CDR3 bases are TGTGCCAGCAGCTGGGCCGACTCTGGGGCCAACGTTCTGACTTTC. Amino acids: CASSWADSGANVLTF.

V is TRBV19 and J is TRBJ1-3, with no clear D. The CDR3 runs 15 residues. V shed 5 bases and J shed 2 bases, with 13 bases lying between them. Germline values: CDR1 LNHDA, CDR2 SQIVND (reference sequence). CDR3 coding DNA: TGTGCCAGTAGTCCCGGGAGAGCAACTGGAAACACCATATATTTT. Translating gives CASSPGRATGNTIYF. Drawing the rest from reference TRBV19 and TRBJ1-3, the complete variable domain is DGGITQSPKYLFRKEGQNVTLSCEQNLNHDAMYWYRQDPGQGLRLIYYSQIVNDFQKGDIAEGYSVSREKKESFPLTVTSAQKNPTAFYLCASSPGRATGNTIYFGEGSWLTVV.